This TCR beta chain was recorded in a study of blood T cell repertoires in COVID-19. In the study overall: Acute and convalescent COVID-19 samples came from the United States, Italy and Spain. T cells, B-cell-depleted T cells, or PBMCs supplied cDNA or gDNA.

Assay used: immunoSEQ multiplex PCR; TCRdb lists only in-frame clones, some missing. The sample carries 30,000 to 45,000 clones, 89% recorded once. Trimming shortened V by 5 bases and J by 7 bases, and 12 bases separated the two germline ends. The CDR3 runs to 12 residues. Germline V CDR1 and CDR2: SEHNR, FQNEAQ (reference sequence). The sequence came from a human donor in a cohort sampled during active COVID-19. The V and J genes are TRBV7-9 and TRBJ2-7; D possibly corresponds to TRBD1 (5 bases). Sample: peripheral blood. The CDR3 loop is CASSQGSKEQYF. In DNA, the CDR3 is TGTGCCAGCAGCCAGGGCAGCAAGGAGCAGTACTTC.